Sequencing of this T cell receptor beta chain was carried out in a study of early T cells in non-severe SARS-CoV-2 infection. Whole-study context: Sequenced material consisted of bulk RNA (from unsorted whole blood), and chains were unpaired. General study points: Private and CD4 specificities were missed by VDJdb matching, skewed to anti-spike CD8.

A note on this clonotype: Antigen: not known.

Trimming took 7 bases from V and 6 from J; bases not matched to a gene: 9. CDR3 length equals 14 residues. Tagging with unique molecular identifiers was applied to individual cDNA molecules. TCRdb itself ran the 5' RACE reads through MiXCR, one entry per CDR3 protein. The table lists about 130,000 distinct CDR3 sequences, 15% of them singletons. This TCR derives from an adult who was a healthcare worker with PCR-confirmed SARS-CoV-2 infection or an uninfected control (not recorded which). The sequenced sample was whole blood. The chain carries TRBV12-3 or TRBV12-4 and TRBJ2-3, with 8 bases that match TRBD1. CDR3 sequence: CASNPRGPSDTQYF. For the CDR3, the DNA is TGTGCCAGCAACCCCAGGGGGCCGTCTGATACGCAGTATTTT.